One T cell receptor beta chain is described in this entry. PCR was performed using 60 Vbeta and 13 Jbeta primers. Generated by immunoSEQ multiplex PCR, the TCRdb table keeps only in-frame clones and is missing some. The sample has about 160,000 clones, roughly 80% seen once. These data are taken from a study of cytomegalovirus exposure and HLA in healthy donors. Germline CDR1 reads SGHNT; CDR2 reads YYREEE (reference sequence). V lost 5 bases to trimming and J lost 0 bases, with 15 bases between them. The length of the CDR3 is 16 residues. This clonotype originated in a man aged 18 to 35 in good health and CMV-seronegative. The chain couples TRBV5-4 to TRBJ2-1, with a weak D call TRBD2 (6 bases). Sample: PBMCs. The CDR3: CASRPELAPSYNEQFF. In DNA, the CDR3 is TGTGCCAGCAGGCCAGAACTAGCACCCTCCTACAATGAGCAGTTCTTC.